These 9 T cell receptor beta chains were all obtained from the same sample, sequenced in a study of CD8+ T cells in alopecia areata. Once RNA had been extracted, it was reverse transcribed into cDNA to act as the sequencing template. The data were produced by immunoSEQ multiplex PCR, yet TCRdb's version contains in-frame clones alone and is incomplete. The sample lists 13,000 to 15,000 clones; over 50% were seen once. CD4+ lymphocytes from a handful of patients underwent sorting into CD25+CD127- populations. The sequenced material came from CD4+ Tregs sorted from blood. The receptors here all came from a human donor with alopecia areata.

The rearrangement links TRBV6-1 to TRBJ2-7; 9 bases align to TRBD2. Per germline, CDR1 MNHNS and CDR2 SASEGT. The CDR3 is made up of 15 amino acids. V shed 4 bases, J shed 3 bases, and the junction held 7 bases outside the gene matches. The DNA of the CDR3 is TGTGCCAGCAGTGTTTTAGCGGGAGTTCTCTACGAGCAGTACTTC. Translation: CASSVLAGVLYEQYF.

A few counts support this clone. The chain links TRBV7-2 to TRBJ2-2, with 10 bases identical to TRBD2. J lost 7 bases, V lost 5 bases, and 10 bases had no gene match. CDR3 length equals 16 residues. CDR1 SGHTA and CDR2 FQGNSA come from the germline V gene. The CDR3 sequence: CASSPISGRASGELFF. CDR3 nucleotide sequence: TGTGCCAGCAGCCCGATCAGCGGGAGGGCCAGCGGGGAGCTGTTTTTT.

This chain uses TRBV28 with TRBJ2-3, with 12 bases fitting TRBD2. CDR1 and CDR2 (germline): MDHEN, SYDVKM. The V and J ends lost 5 bases and 0 bases, in that order; junction bases with no gene match: 3. The CDR3 has 16 amino acids. CDR3 DNA: TGTGCCAGCAGTGCTAGCGGGAGGGGGAGCACAGATACGCAGTATTTT. Translation: CASSASGRGSTDTQYF.

CDR3 in amino acids: CASSWSDTQYF. The CDR3 nucleotides are TGTGCCAGCAGTTGGTCGGATACGCAGTATTTT. The chain is built from TRBV28 and TRBJ2-3; D uncertain. The CDR3 consists of 11 residues. The V end was cut by 4 bases, the J end by 6 bases, with 5 bases between. CDR1 MDHEN and CDR2 SYDVKM come from the germline V gene.

This clone was seen a handful of times. The chain carries TRBV6-5 and TRBJ2-1; 7 positions match TRBD2. V lost 6 bases to trimming and J lost 2 bases; unmatched junction nucleotides: 4. The CDR3 length is 14 residues. Germline assignment: CDR1 MNHEY and CDR2 SVGAGI. The CDR3, as DNA: TGTGCCAGCAGCCGCCGGGAGGCCTACAATGAGCAGTTCTTC. Translating it yields CASSRREAYNEQFF.

The chain employs TRBV7-9 and TRBJ2-2; the D gene is possibly TRBD2 (6 bases). This CDR3 is built from 16 residues. Germline CDR1 and CDR2: SEHNR and FQNEAQ (reference sequence). The germline V and J ends were trimmed by 3 bases and 1 base, with 12 bases remaining between them. For the CDR3, the DNA is TGTGCCAGCAGCTTGTTGGGGGGATTGAACACCGGGGAGCTGTTTTTT. Amino acids: CASSLLGGLNTGELFF.

The V gene is TRBV7-8, the J gene TRBJ2-3; D is perhaps TRBD1 or TRBD2 (5 bases each). CDR3 length equals 19 residues. CDR1 and CDR2 (germline): SGHVS, FQNEAQ. V lost 0 bases to trimming and J lost 5 bases, with 24 bases between them. The CDR3 DNA reads TGTGCCAGCAGCTTAGCGGCAGGGAGCAGGACGTTAAAAAGAGATACGCAGTATTTT. This codes for CASSLAAGSRTLKRDTQYF. The whole variable domain, filled in from reference TRBV7-8 and TRBJ2-3, reads GAGVSQSPRYKVAKRGQDVALRCDPISGHVSLFWYQQALGQGPEFLTYFQNEAQLDKSGLPSDRFFAERPEGSVSTLKIQRTQQEDSAVYLCASSLAAGSRTLKRDTQYFGPGTRLTVL.

J is TRBJ2-7 and V is TRBV6-1, with D perhaps being TRBD1 or TRBD2 (5 bases each). CDR1 and CDR2 (germline): MNHNS, SASEGT. The CDR3 has 12 residues. Trimming shortened V by 6 bases and J by 6 bases, and 12 bases separated the two germline ends. In DNA, the CDR3 is TGTGCCAGCAGCCTCCGGGACCCCGAGCAGTACTTC. Its translation: CASSLRDPEQYF.

This clone was seen more than once but under ten times. The chain couples TRBV5-4 to TRBJ2-4, with no clear D. The germline CDR1 and CDR2 sequences are SGHNT and YYREEE (reference sequence). V was clipped by 2 bases and J by 9 bases, with 18 bases between them. The CDR3 consists of 15 residues. The CDR3 bases are TGTGCCAGCAGCTTCGGATCAGTCGGGTCGCGCATTCAGTACTTC. It specifies CASSFGSVGSRIQYF.